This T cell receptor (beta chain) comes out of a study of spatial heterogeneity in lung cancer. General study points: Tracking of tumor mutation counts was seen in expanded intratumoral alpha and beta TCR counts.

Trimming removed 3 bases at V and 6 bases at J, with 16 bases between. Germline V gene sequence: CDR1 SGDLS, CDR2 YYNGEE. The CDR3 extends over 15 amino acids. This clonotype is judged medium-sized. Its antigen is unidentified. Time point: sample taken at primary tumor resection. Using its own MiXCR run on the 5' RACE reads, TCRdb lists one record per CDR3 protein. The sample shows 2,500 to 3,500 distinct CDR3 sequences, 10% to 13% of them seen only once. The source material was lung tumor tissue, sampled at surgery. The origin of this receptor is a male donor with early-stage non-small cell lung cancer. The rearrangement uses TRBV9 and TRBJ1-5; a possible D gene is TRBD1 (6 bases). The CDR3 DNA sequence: TGTGCCAGCAGCGCGTCCAGGGGAGTAGGTCAGCCCCAGCATTTT. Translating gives CASSASRGVGQPQHF.